Here is one TCR beta chain with its context. This same CDR3 is encoded by further DNA sequences in the sample. This sample was taken from a study of cytomegalovirus exposure and HLA in healthy donors. In the PCR, 60 Vbeta and 13 Jbeta primers were used. The method was immunoSEQ multiplex PCR; TCRdb's version includes in-frame clones alone and lacks a portion of them. The sample has 150,000 to 200,000 clones, about 81% seen once. The ends were cut back, 0 bases at V and 1 base at J, with 10 bases in the middle. This CDR3 spans 15 amino acids. The V gene's germline CDR1 is SGDLS and CDR2 YYNGEE. Sequenced material: PBMCs. The rearrangement links TRBV9 to TRBJ2-5, with D possibly matching TRBD2 (5 bases). The TCR was taken from a woman between 45 and 60 years old in good health and CMV-seropositive. The CDR3 loop reads CASSVGQAVQETQYF. For the CDR3, the DNA is TGTGCCAGCAGCGTAGGACAAGCGGTCCAAGAGACCCAGTACTTC.